These 5 T cell receptor beta chains originate from one sample sequenced in a study of blood T cell repertoires in COVID-19. Sequencing used immunoSEQ multiplex PCR; TCRdb keeps in-frame clones, though not all of them. This sample has 85,000 to 100,000 clones, with around three quarters found just once. Sequencing was done on a sample of peripheral blood. These receptors were obtained from a man in his forties or fifties who had recovered from COVID-19.

The J gene is TRBJ1-1, the V gene TRBV5-5; D unresolved. Trimming cost V 4 bases and J 4 bases, with 14 bases left between them. The germline V gene has CDR1 SGHKS and CDR2 YYEKEE (reference sequence). This CDR3 comprises 14 residues. The CDR3 spells CASSQPISGTEAFF. DNA of the CDR3: TGTGCCAGCAGCCAGCCTATCTCGGGCACTGAAGCTTTCTTT.

This clone showed up just once. The chain couples TRBV13 to TRBJ2-2; 8 bases align to TRBD2. Per the germline V gene, CDR1 is PRHDT and CDR2 is FYEKMQ (reference sequence). V gave up 5 bases and J gave up 1 base; unmatched junction bases: 0. There are 14 residues in the CDR3. The DNA for the CDR3 is TGTGCCAGCAGCCTAGCGGGGAACACCGGGGAGCTGTTTTTT. Encoded protein: CASSLAGNTGELFF. The entire variable domain, with the rest obtained from reference TRBV13 and TRBJ2-2, is as follows: AAGVIQSPRHLIKEKRETATLKCYPIPRHDTVYWYQQGPGQDPQFLISFYEKMQSDKGSIPDRFSAQQFSDYHSELNMSSLELGDSALYFCASSLAGNTGELFFGEGSRLTVL.

This clone occurred a few times. The V and J genes are TRBV5-1 and TRBJ2-7; D is undetermined. Looked up from germline, CDR1 is SGHRS and CDR2 is YFSETQ. The CDR3 is 13 residues long. Between the trimmed V and J ends, which lost 4 bases and 5 bases, there was a span of 13 bases. Here the CDR3 reads CASSGQTSHEQYF. CDR3 in DNA: TGCGCCAGCAGCGGGCAGACGTCCCACGAGCAGTACTTC. Drawing the rest from reference TRBV5-1 and TRBJ2-7, the complete variable domain is KAGVTQTPRYLIKTRGQQVTLSCSPISGHRSVSWYQQTPGQGLQFLFEYFSETQRNKGNFPGRFSGRQFSNSRSEMNVSTLELGDSALYLCASSGQTSHEQYFGPGTRLTVT.

CDR3 DNA sequence: TGTGCCAGCAGCAACCGGGACAGGGTGAACACTGAAGCTTTCTTT. Its translation: CASSNRDRVNTEAFF. This rearrangement joins TRBV27 to TRBJ1-1, with TRBD1 matching 9 bases. CDR1 and CDR2 (germline): MNHEY, SMNVEV (reference sequence). J lost 0 bases, V lost 6 bases, and 5 bases had no gene match. This CDR3 is built from 15 residues.

The chain recombines TRBV19 with TRBJ1-1; D is perhaps TRBD1 (6 bases). V lost 6 bases and J 6 bases, leaving 17 bases between the germline ends. Germline V lookup: CDR1 LNHDA, CDR2 SQIVND (reference sequence). This CDR3 region has 14 residues. CDR3 DNA: TGTGCCAGTAGGATTACAGGGATAAACGCTGAAGCTTTCTTT. It yields the protein CASRITGINAEAFF.